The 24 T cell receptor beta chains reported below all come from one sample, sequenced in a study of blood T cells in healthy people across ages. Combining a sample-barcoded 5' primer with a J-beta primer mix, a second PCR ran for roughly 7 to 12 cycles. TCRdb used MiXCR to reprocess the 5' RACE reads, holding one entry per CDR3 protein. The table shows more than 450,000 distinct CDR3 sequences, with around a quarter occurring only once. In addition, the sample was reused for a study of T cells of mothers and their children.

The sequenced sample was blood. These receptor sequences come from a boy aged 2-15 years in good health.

The CDR3 DNA reads as TGTGCCAGCGCCAGGGGTGCCAACGAGCAGTACTTC. Translating gives CASARGANEQYF. This chain links TRBV12-3 or TRBV12-4 with TRBJ2-5; D may be TRBD1 (6 bases). With the DNA end fitting TRBJ2-7 better, the J assignment may be wrong. The CDR3 runs 12 residues.

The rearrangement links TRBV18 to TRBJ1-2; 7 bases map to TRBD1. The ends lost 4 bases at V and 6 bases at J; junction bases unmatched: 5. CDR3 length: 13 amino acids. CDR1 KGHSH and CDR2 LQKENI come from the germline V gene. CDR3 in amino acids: CASSRQGGHGYTF. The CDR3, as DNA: TGTGCCAGCTCACGACAGGGTGGGCATGGCTACACCTTC.

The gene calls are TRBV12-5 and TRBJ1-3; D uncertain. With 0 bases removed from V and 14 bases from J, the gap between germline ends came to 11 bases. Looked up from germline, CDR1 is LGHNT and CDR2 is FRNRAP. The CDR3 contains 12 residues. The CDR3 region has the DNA TGTGCTAGTGGTTTGGTCGTCCCTGCCCTATATTTT. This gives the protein CASGLVVPALYF. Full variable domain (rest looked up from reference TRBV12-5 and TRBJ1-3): DARVTQTPRHKVTEMGQEVTMRCQPILGHNTVFWYRQTMMQGLELLAYFRNRAPLDDSGMPKDRFSAEMPDATLATLKIQPSEPRDSAVYFCASGLVVPALYFGEGSWLTVV.

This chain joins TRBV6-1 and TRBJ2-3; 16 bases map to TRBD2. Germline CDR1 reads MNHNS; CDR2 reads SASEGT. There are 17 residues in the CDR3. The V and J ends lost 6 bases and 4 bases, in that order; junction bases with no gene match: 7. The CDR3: CASRGLAGGPVADTQYF. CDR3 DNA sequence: TGTGCCAGCAGGGGACTAGCGGGAGGGCCGGTGGCAGATACGCAGTATTTT.

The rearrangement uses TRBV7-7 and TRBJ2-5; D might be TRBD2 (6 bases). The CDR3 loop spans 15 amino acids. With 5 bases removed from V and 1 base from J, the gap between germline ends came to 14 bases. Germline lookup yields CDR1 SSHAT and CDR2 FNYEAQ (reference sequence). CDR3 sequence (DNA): TGTGCCAGCAGCCCCAGCGGGCCCCTCCAAGAGACCCAGTACTTC. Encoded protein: CASSPSGPLQETQYF.

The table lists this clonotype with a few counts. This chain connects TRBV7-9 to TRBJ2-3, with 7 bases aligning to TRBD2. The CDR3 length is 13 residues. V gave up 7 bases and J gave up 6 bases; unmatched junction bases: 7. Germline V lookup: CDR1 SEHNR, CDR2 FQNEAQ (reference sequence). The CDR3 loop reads CASNSRGGDTQYF. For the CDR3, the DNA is TGTGCCAGCAACTCCCGGGGAGGGGATACGCAGTATTTT.

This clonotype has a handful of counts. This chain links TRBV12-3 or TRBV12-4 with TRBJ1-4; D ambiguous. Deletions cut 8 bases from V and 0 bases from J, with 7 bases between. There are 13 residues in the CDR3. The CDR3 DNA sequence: TGTGCCAGCTCCGTTGCAACTAATGAAAAACTGTTTTTT. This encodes CASSVATNEKLFF.

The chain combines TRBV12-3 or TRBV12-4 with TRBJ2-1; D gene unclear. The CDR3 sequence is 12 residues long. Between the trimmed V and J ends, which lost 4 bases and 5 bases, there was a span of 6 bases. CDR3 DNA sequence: TGTGCCAGCAGTTCCAGTAACAATGAGCAGTTCTTC. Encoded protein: CASSSSNNEQFF.

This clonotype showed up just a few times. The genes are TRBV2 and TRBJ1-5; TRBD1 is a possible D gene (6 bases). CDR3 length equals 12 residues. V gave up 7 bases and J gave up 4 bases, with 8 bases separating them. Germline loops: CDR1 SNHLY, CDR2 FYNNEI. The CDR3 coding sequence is TGTGCCAGCAAGGGGGTGAATCAGCCCCAGCATTTT. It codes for CASKGVNQPQHF.

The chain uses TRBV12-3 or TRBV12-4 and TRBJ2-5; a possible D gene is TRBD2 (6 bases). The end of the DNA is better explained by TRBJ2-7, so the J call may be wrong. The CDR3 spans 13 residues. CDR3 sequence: CASSLVGGNEQYF. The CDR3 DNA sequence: TGTGCCAGCAGTTTAGTTGGCGGGAACGAGCAGTACTTC.

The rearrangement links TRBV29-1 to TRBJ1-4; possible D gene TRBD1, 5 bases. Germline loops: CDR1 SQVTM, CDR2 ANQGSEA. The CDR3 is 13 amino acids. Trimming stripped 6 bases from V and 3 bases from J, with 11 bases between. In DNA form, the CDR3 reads TGCAGCGTAGCAGGGAGTTCTAATGAAAAACTGTTTTTT. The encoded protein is CSVAGSSNEKLFF.

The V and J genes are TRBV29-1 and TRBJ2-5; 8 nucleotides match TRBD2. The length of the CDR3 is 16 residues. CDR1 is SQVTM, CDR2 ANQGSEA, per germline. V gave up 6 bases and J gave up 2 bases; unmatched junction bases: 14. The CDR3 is CSVSQQTTSGQETQYF. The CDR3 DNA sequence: TGCAGCGTCAGCCAGCAGACCACTAGCGGTCAAGAGACCCAGTACTTC.

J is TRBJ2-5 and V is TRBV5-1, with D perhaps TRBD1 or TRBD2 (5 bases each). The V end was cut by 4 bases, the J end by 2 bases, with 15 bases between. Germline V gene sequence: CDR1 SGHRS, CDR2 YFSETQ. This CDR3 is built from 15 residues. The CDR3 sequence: CASSTGRQIQETQYF. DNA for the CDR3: TGCGCCAGCAGCACGGGACGTCAAATACAAGAGACCCAGTACTTC.

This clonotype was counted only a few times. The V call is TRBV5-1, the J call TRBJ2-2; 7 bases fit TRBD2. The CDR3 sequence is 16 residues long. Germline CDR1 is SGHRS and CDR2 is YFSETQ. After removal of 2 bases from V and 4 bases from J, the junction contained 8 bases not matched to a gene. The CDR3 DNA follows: TGCGCCAGCAGCTTAGGGGATGGGACTACCACCGGGGAGCTGTTTTTT. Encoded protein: CASSLGDGTTTGELFF.

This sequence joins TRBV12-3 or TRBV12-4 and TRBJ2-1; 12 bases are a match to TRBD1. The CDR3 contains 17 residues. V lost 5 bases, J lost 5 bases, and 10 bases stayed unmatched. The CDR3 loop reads CASSPGTGGTLDNEQFF. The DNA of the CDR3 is TGTGCCAGCAGTCCCGGGACAGGGGGCACCTTGGACAATGAGCAGTTCTTC.

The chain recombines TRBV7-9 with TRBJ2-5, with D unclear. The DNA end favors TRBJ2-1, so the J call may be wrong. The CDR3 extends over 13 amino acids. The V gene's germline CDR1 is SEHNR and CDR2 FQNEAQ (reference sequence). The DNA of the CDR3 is TGTGCCAGCAGCCGGGCGGTAGGTAATGAGCAGTTCTTC. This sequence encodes CASSRAVGNEQFF.

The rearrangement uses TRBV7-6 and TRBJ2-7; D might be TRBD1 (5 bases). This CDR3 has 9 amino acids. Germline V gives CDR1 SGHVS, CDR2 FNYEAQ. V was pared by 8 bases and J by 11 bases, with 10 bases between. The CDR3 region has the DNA TGTGCCAGCGGGGCGGAGAAGTACTTC. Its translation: CASGAEKYF.

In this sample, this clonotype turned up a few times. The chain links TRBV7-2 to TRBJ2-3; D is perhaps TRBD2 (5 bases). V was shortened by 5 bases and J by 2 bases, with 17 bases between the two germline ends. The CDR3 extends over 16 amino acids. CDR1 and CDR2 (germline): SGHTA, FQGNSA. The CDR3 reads CASSVARAPPTDTQYF. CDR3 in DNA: TGTGCCAGCAGCGTGGCGCGGGCCCCCCCCACAGATACGCAGTATTTT.

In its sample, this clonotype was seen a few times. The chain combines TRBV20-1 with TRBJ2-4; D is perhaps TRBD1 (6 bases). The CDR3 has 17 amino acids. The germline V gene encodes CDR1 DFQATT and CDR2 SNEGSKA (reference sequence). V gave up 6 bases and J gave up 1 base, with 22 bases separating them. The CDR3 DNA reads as TGCAGTGCCAGATCCAAGGGGGACGATCTGGCCAAAAACATTCAGTACTTC. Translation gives CSARSKGDDLAKNIQYF.

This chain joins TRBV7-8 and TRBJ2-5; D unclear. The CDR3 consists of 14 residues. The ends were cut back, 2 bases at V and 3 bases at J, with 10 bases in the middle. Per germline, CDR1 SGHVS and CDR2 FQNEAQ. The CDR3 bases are TGTGCCAGCAGCTTAATCCCGCGCGAAGAGACCCAGTACTTC. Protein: CASSLIPREETQYF.

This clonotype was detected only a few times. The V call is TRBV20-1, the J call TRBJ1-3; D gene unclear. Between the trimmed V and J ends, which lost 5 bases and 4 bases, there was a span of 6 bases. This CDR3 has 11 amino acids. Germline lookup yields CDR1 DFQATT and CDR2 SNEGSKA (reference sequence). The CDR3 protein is CSALGGNTIYF. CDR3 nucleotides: TGCAGTGCTCTAGGAGGAAACACCATATATTTT.

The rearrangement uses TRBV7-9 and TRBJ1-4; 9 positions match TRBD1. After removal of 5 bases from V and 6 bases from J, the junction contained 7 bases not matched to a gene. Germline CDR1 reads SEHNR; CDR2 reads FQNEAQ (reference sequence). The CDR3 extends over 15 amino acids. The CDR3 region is CASSRRQGVDEKLFF. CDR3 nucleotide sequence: TGTGCCAGCAGCAGGCGACAGGGGGTGGATGAAAAACTGTTTTTT.

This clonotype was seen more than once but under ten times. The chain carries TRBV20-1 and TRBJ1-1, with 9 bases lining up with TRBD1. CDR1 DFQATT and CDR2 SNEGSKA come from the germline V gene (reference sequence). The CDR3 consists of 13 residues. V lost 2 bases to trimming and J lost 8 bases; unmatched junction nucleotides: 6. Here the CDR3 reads CSARMMGQGEAFF. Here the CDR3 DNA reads TGCAGTGCTAGAATGATGGGACAGGGCGAAGCTTTCTTT.

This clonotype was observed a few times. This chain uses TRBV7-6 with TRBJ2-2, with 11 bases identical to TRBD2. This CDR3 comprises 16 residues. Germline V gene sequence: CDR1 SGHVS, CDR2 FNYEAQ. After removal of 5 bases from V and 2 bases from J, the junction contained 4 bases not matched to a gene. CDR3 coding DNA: TGTGCCAGCAGCAACCTAGCGGGAGGTAACACCGGGGAGCTGTTTTTT. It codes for CASSNLAGGNTGELFF.